This T cell receptor (beta chain) was found in a study of blood T cell repertoires in COVID-19. V lost 9 bases to trimming and J lost 4 bases, with 15 bases between them. This CDR3 has 13 residues. CDR1 is LNHDA and CDR2 is SQIVND in the germline V gene (reference sequence). TCRdb's copy holds only in-frame clones and misses some; the assay was immunoSEQ multiplex PCR. The sample holds approximately 69,000 clones, roughly 82% seen once. The V and J genes are TRBV19 and TRBJ1-1; maybe TRBD1 (6 bases). The TCR comes from a woman aged 55-70 years with acute or convalescent COVID-19. Sequenced: peripheral blood. CDR3 region: CASHRDLSTEAFF. CDR3 coding DNA: TGTGCCAGCCACAGGGATTTGAGCACTGAAGCTTTCTTT.